This T cell receptor beta chain was recovered during a study of blood T cells in healthy people across ages. Study results and caveats: TCR beta diversity was tightly associated with the proportion of naive T cells.

Total RNA extracted from each sample amounted to at least 6 micrograms. The length of the CDR3 is 17 residues. CDR1 SGHVS and CDR2 FQNEAQ come from the germline V gene. As concerns this clonotype: Its antigen is undetermined. One junction end disagrees with the germline gene, perhaps due to a read error.

Then a second PCR, running about 6 to 11 cycles, was carried out with a sample-barcoded 5' primer and a J-beta primer mix. Each cDNA molecule received a tag from a template-switch adaptor that had 12 random nucleotides. Each sample yielded at least 2.5 million CDR3-containing paired-end reads. TCRdb analysed the 5' RACE reads with MiXCR anew, one entry per CDR3 protein. The sample lists some 780,000 distinct CDR3 sequences; about 61% were seen once. What was sequenced was blood. The receptor's source is a man aged 40-55 years in good health. The gene calls are TRBV7-8 and TRBJ1-5; tentatively, D is TRBD1 (5 bases). CDR3 protein: CASSPFSLGDGNQPRHF. The CDR3, as DNA: TGTGCCAGCAGCCCCTTTAGTCTCGGGGACGGCAATCAGCCCCGGCATTTT.